This TCR beta chain was captured by sequencing in a study of blood T cell repertoires in COVID-19. Overall study: Sites across the United States, Italy and Spain contributed samples from acute and convalescent COVID-19. The analysed material was cDNA or gDNA that came from T cells, B-cell-depleted T cells, or PBMCs.

In the original processing: Estimated nucleated cell counts came from reference gene primer amplification. Libraries were prepared by immunoSEQ multiplex PCR; TCRdb keeps only in-frame clonotypes and omits some of them. V, J and clone size are taken as reported in that table, and D and trimming were inferred from the DNA itself. The sample consists of fewer than 350,000 clones, about 76% of them appearing once. Trimming cost V 3 bases and J 1 base; bases outside gene matches: 4. The CDR3 is made up of 15 amino acids. Germline V gene lookup returns CDR1 SGHRS and CDR2 YFSETQ. The receptor was derived from an older woman with active or convalescent COVID-19. The sequenced sample consisted of peripheral blood. This rearrangement joins TRBV5-1 to TRBJ1-1; TRBD1 agrees at 9 bases. In DNA, the CDR3 is TGCGCCAGCAGCTGGACACAGGGGGCGAACACTGAAGCTTTCTTT. Its translation: CASSWTQGANTEAFF.